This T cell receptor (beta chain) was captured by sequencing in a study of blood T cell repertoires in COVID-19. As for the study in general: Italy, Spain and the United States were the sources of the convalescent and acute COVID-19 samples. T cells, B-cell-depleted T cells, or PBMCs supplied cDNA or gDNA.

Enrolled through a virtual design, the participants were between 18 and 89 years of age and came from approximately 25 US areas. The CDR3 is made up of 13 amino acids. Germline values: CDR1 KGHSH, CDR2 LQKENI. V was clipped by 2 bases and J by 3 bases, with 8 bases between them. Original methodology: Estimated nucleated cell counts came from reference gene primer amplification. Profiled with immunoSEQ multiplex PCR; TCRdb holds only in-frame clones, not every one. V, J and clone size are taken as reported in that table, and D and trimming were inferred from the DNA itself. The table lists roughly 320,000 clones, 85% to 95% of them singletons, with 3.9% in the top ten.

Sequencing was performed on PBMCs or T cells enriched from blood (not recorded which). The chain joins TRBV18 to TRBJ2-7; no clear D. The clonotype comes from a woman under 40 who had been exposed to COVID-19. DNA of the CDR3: TGTGCCAGCTCACCAGGTCCAGACTACGAGCAGTACTTC. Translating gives CASSPGPDYEQYF. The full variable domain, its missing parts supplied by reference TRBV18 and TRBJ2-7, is NAGVMQNPRHLVRRRGQEARLRCSPMKGHSHVYWYRQLPEEGLKFMVYLQKENIIDESGMPKERFSAEFPKEGPSILRIQQVVRGDSAAYFCASSPGPDYEQYFGPGTRLTVT.